The next 18 T cell receptor beta chains were all read from a single sample in a study of response to subunit inactivated influenza vaccine. TCRdb reprocessed the RT-PCR reads via MiXCR and lists one record per CDR3 protein. The data show approximately 680,000 distinct CDR3 sequences, with approximately 15% seen just once and under 14% held by the top ten. The sample consisted of PBMCs from blood, taken about 13 days after vaccination. The source is a man in his forties or fifties who received an inactivated influenza vaccine.

This chain links TRBV5-1 with TRBJ2-3, with D perhaps TRBD2 (6 bases). This CDR3 has 15 amino acids. Trimming took off 1 base at V and 5 bases at J, with 14 bases between the two ends. Per the germline V gene, CDR1 is SGHRS and CDR2 is YFSETQ. The CDR3: CASSLWTEGRDTQYF. The DNA for the CDR3 is TGCGCCAGCAGCTTGTGGACGGAGGGTAGAGATACGCAGTATTTT.

This clonotype was counted between two and nine times. The chain carries TRBV2 and TRBJ2-1, with 7 bases lining up with TRBD2. The V segment lost 0 bases and the J segment 8 bases; nucleotides outside the gene matches: 10. The germline V gene encodes CDR1 SNHLY and CDR2 FYNNEI. CDR3 size: 16 residues. DNA for the CDR3: TGTGCCAGCAGTGAAGCTAGTGGGACTACGAGAGATGAGCAGTTCTTC. It yields the protein CASSEASGTTRDEQFF. Full variable domain (missing parts from reference TRBV2 and TRBJ2-1): EPEVTQTPSHQVTQMGQEVILRCVPISNHLYFYWYRQILGQKVEFLVSFYNNEISEKSEIFDDQFSVERPDGSNFTLKIRSTKLEDSAMYFCASSEASGTTRDEQFFGPGTRLTVL.

There are many counts of this clonotype. V and J are TRBV2 and TRBJ2-3; 9 nucleotides align to TRBD1. The CDR3 runs to 13 residues. V shed 8 bases and J 5 bases; nucleotides not matched to a gene: 5. Germline loops: CDR1 SNHLY, CDR2 FYNNEI. The CDR3 DNA reads TGTGCCAGCGCGGACAGGGGCATAGATACGCAGTATTTT. Translating it yields CASADRGIDTQYF.

The chain uses TRBV10-3 and TRBJ1-1; weak D call: TRBD1 (5 bases). This CDR3 comprises 13 residues. CDR1 and CDR2 from the germline V gene are ENHRY and SYGVKD. With 4 bases removed from V and 3 bases from J, the gap between germline ends came to 9 bases. In DNA, the CDR3 is TGTGCCATCAGTGTCAGGGCGGACACTGAAGCTTTCTTT. It encodes CAISVRADTEAFF.

This clonotype has at least ten counts. The rearrangement joins TRBV6-1 to TRBJ2-3; D is ambiguous. This CDR3 has 15 amino acids. The V and J ends lost 6 bases and 6 bases respectively, with 19 bases between them. The germline CDR1 and CDR2 sequences are MNHNS and SASEGT. DNA for the CDR3: TGTGCCAGCAGCATCTCGGTGGGCCAAAGGGATACGCAGTATTTT. This gives the protein CASSISVGQRDTQYF.

This clonotype was observed a few times. V and J are TRBV4-2 and TRBJ2-3, with TRBD1 matching over 7 bases. In germline, CDR1 is LGHNA, CDR2 YNFKEQ. The junction had 5 bases not matched to a gene; V was cut back by 0 bases and J by 2 bases. This CDR3 region has 16 residues. In nucleotides, the CDR3 is TGTGCCAGCAGCCAAGATCAGGGACAGCTCACAGATACGCAGTATTTT. It codes for CASSQDQGQLTDTQYF.

The table lists this clonotype with a few counts. The chain links TRBV4-3 to TRBJ2-2; D is ambiguous. The V gene lost 0 bases and the J gene lost 6 bases, with 8 bases spanning the gap. From germline, CDR1 is LGHNA and CDR2 YSLEER. The CDR3 is made up of 14 amino acids. The CDR3 region has the DNA TGCGCCAGCAGCCAAGATACGGTTGCCGGGGAGCTGTTTTTT. This codes for CASSQDTVAGELFF.

This clonotype was found a few times. V is TRBV20-1 and J is TRBJ1-6; D not certain. The CDR3 is made up of 15 amino acids. Germline V gives CDR1 DFQATT, CDR2 SNEGSKA (reference sequence). The ends were cut back, 2 bases at V and 7 bases at J, with 15 bases in the middle. CDR3 nucleotide sequence: TGCAGTGCTAGATTGGAGGGCTCCGTAAATTCACCCCTCCACTTT. This codes for CSARLEGSVNSPLHF.

This chain connects TRBV5-1 to TRBJ2-1; TRBD2 matches 7 bases. The CDR3 totals 13 residues. Trimming at V came to 3 bases and at J to 5 bases, leaving 2 bases not matched to a gene. The germline V gene encodes CDR1 SGHRS and CDR2 YFSETQ. This chain's CDR3 is CASSWGGDNEQFF. CDR3 sequence (DNA): TGCGCCAGCAGCTGGGGGGGGGACAATGAGCAGTTCTTC.

The V and J genes are TRBV4-3 and TRBJ2-4; no definite D call. The CDR3 is 14 amino acids. V was shortened by 0 bases and J by 6 bases, with 9 bases between the two germline ends. Germline values: CDR1 LGHNA, CDR2 YSLEER. CDR3 sequence (DNA): TGCGCCAGCAGCCAAGAGAGCGTTGGAAACATTCAGTACTTC. It is translated as CASSQESVGNIQYF.

The sample holds a few counts of this clonotype. The chain joins TRBV29-1 to TRBJ2-7; D is undetermined. Between the trimmed V and J ends, which lost 5 bases and 7 bases, there was a span of 18 bases. Germline lookup yields CDR1 SQVTM and CDR2 ANQGSEA. The CDR3 consists of 13 residues. CDR3 nucleotide sequence: TGCAGCGTTTTTTCCCAGACGAGCTGGGAGCAGTACTTC. It encodes CSVFSQTSWEQYF.

The chain is built from TRBV14 and TRBJ2-5; D remains ambiguous. V gave up 4 bases and J gave up 5 bases, with 11 bases separating them. Per the germline V gene, CDR1 is SGHDN and CDR2 is FVKESK. The CDR3 loop spans 13 amino acids. CDR3 coding DNA: TGTGCCAGCAGCCGATGGCTTGGGGAGACCCAGTACTTC. It codes for CASSRWLGETQYF.

The chain carries TRBV18 and TRBJ2-3; tentative D call: TRBD2 (6 bases). The CDR3 has 16 amino acids. V was cut by 3 bases and J by 9 bases, with 22 bases left in between. Germline V gene sequence: CDR1 KGHSH, CDR2 LQKENI. The CDR3 region has the DNA TGTGCCAGCTCACCCCCCCTGGAGCGGGTCCCTGGCACGCAGTATTTT. Residues: CASSPPLERVPGTQYF.

Only a few counts were recorded for this clonotype. The rearrangement links TRBV12-3 or TRBV12-4 to TRBJ2-1, with D perhaps matching TRBD2 (6 bases). This CDR3 contains 12 residues. The V gene lost 8 bases and the J gene lost 5 bases, with 10 bases spanning the gap. As DNA, the CDR3 is TGTGCCAGCGAGTGGGGGGACAATGAGCAGTTCTTC. As protein: CASEWGDNEQFF.

This clonotype was recorded a few times. V usage is TRBV10-3 and J usage is TRBJ1-4, with D possibly TRBD1 on 6 matching bases. Germline CDR1 ENHRY, CDR2 SYGVKD. The CDR3 is made up of 15 amino acids. Trimming removed 0 bases from V and 10 bases from J, with 15 bases in between. The DNA of the CDR3 is TGTGCCATCAGTGAGTCATCAGGGGAAGTCGGAAAACTGTTTTTT. It yields the protein CAISESSGEVGKLFF.

The J gene is TRBJ1-1, the V gene TRBV4-3, with D tentatively TRBD1 (6 bases). The CDR3 has 15 residues. V lost 0 bases and J 5 bases, leaving 13 bases between the germline ends. Germline V gene lookup returns CDR1 LGHNA and CDR2 YSLEER. Here the CDR3 reads CASSQDRGVGTEAFF. CDR3 DNA sequence: TGCGCCAGCAGCCAAGATAGGGGGGTAGGGACTGAAGCTTTCTTT.

There are a few counts of this clonotype. V gene TRBV5-4 combines with J gene TRBJ2-1; TRBD2 might be the D (6 bases). Looked up from germline, CDR1 is SGHNT and CDR2 is YYREEE (reference sequence). V was clipped by 0 bases and J by 4 bases, with 11 bases between them. The CDR3 is 15 residues long. The CDR3 nucleotides are TGTGCCAGCAGCTTGGGGGACGCGGGGTACAATGAGCAGTTCTTC. Protein sequence: CASSLGDAGYNEQFF.

The V and J genes are TRBV5-1 and TRBJ2-7; tentatively, D is TRBD1 (6 bases). CDR1 SGHRS and CDR2 YFSETQ come from the germline V gene. The CDR3 spans 16 residues. V was shortened by 4 bases and J by 3 bases, with 20 bases between the two germline ends. The CDR3 sequence is CASSVDSQSSFYEQYF. The CDR3 DNA reads TGCGCCAGCAGCGTGGACAGCCAAAGTTCTTTCTACGAGCAGTACTTC.